The clone carrying this TCR beta chain has more than one count but fewer than ten. The sample is drawn from a study of CD8+ T cells in alopecia areata. Whole-study context: For treated patients, severity scores reflected the percentage of scalp area affected.

This CDR3 contains 12 residues. CDR1 and CDR2 from the germline V gene are SGHTA and FQGNSA. Between the trimmed V and J ends, which lost 1 base and 7 bases, there was a span of 5 bases. Extracted RNA was reverse transcribed into cDNA, the sequencing template. Only in-frame clones appear in the TCRdb table, and some are missing; sequencing was by immunoSEQ multiplex PCR. The repertoire holds about 200,000 clones, with less than 65% as singletons. The treatment is: oral pan-JAK inhibitor, 5-10 mg twice daily. Sequencing used CD4+ T cells sorted from blood, obtained at week 4, from a patient treated with tofacitinib. The source is a human donor with alopecia areata. The chain carries TRBV7-2 and TRBJ2-1, with D uncertain. The CDR3 protein is CASSLGRNEQFF. The CDR3, as DNA: TGTGCCAGCAGCTTAGGACGGAATGAGCAGTTCTTC.